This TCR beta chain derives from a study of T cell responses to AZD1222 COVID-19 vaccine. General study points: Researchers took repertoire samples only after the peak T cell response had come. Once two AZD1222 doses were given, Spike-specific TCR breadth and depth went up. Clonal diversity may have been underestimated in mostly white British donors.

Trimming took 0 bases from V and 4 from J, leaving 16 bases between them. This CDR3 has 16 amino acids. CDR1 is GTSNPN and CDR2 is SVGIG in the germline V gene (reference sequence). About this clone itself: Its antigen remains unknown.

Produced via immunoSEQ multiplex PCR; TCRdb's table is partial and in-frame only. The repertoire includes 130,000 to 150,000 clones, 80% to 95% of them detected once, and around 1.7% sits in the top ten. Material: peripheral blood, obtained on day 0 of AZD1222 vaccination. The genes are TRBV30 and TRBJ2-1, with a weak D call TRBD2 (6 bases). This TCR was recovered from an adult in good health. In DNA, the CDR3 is TGTGCCTGGAGTGTTTGGGAGACTAGTAGGTACAATGAGCAGTTCTTC. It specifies CAWSVWETSRYNEQFF.